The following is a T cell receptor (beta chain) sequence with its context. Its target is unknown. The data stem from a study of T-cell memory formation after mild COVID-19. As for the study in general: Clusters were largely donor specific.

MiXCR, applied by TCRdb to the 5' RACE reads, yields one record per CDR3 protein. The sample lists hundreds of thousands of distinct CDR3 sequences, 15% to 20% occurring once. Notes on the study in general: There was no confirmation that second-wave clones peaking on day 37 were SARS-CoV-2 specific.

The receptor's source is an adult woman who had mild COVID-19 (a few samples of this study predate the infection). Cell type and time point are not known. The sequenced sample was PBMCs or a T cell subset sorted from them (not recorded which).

The CDR3 nucleotides are TGTGCCAGCAGTCCGGGACTAGCGGGAGGTTATGAGCAGTTCTTC. Translating it yields CASSPGLAGGYEQFF. The chain employs TRBV27 and TRBJ2-1; TRBD2 aligns across 15 bases. There are 15 residues in the CDR3. Germline trimming cut 5 bases from V and 8 bases from J; bases unmatched to any gene: 4. In germline, CDR1 is MNHEY, CDR2 SMNVEV (reference sequence).